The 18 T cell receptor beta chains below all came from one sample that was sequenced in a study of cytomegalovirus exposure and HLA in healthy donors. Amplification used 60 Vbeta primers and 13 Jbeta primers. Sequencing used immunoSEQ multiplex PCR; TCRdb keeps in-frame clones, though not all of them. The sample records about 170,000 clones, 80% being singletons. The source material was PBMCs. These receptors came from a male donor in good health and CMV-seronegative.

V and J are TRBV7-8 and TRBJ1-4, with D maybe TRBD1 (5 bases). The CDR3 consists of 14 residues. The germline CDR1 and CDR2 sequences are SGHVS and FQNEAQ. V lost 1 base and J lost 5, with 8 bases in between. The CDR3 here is CASSLGTQNEKLFF. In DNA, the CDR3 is TGTGCCAGCAGCTTAGGGACACAAAATGAAAAACTGTTTTTT.

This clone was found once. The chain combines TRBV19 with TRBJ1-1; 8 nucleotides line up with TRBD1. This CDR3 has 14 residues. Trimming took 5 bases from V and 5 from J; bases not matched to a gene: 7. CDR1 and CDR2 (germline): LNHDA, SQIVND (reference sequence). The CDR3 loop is CASSVQGGGTEAFF. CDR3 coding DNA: TGTGCCAGTAGTGTACAGGGGGGGGGAACTGAAGCTTTCTTT.

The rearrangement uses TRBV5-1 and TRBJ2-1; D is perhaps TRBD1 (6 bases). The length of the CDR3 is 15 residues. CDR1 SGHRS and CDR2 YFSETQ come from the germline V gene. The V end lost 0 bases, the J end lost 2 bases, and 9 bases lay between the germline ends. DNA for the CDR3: TGCGCCAGCAGCTTGGCAGGGGCTGCCTACAATGAGCAGTTCTTC. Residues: CASSLAGAAYNEQFF.

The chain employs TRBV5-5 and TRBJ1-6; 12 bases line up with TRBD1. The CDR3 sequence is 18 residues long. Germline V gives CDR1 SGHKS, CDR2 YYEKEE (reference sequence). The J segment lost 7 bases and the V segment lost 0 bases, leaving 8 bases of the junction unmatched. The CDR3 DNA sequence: TGTGCCAGCAGCTTGGACGGGACAGGGGGCTTCGGAAATTCACCCCTCCACTTT. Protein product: CASSLDGTGGFGNSPLHF.

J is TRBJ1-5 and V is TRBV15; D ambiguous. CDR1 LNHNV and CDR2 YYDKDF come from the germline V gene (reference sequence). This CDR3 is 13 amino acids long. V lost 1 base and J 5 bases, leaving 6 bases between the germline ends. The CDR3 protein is CATSRAPYQPQHF. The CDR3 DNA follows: TGTGCCACCAGCAGAGCCCCGTATCAGCCCCAGCATTTT.

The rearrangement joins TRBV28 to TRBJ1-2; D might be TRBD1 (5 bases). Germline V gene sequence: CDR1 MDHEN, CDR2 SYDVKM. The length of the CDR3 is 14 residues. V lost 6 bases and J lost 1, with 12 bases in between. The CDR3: CASREIGGNYGYTF. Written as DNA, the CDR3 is TGTGCCAGCAGAGAGATCGGGGGTAACTATGGCTACACCTTC.

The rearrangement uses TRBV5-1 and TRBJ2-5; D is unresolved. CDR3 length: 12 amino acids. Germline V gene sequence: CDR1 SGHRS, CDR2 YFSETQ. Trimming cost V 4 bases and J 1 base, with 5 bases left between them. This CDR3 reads CASSPPQETQYF. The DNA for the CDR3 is TGCGCCAGCAGCCCTCCCCAAGAGACCCAGTACTTC.

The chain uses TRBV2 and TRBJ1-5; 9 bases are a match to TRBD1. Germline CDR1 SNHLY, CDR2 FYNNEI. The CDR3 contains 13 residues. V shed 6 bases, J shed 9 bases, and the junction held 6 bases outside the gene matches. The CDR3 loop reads CASRLGQGRPQHF. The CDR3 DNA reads TGTGCCAGCAGATTGGGACAGGGTAGGCCCCAGCATTTT.

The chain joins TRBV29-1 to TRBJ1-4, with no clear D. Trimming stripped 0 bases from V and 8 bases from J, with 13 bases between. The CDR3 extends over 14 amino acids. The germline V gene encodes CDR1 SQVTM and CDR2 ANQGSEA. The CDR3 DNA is TGCAGCGTTGAAGATGGAAGGAGGACCGAAAAACTGTTTTTT. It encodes CSVEDGRRTEKLFF.

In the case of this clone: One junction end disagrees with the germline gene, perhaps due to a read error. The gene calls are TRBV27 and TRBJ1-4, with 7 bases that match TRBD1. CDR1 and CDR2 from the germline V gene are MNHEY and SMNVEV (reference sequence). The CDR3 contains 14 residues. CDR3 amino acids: CASSLSLAQGDEVF. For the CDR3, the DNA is TGTGCCAGCAGTTTATCATTGGCCCAGGGGGACGAAGTTTTT.

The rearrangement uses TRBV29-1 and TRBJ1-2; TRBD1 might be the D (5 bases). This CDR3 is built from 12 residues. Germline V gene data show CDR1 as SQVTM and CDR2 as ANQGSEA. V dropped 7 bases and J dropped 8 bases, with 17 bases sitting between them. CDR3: CSARGGRFGYTF. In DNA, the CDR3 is TGCAGCGCCCGTGGGGGGAGGTTCGGCTACACCTTC.

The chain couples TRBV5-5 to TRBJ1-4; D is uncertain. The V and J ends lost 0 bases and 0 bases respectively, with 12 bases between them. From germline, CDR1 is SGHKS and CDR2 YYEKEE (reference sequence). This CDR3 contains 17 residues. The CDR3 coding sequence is TGTGCCAGCAGCTTGGTATTGTTCGGAGCAACTAATGAAAAACTGTTTTTT. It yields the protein CASSLVLFGATNEKLFF.

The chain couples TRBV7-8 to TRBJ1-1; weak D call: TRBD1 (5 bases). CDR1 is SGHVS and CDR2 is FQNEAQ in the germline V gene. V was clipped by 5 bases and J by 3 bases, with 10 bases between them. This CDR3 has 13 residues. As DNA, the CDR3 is TGTGCCAGCAGCGCAAGACAGTACACTGAAGCTTTCTTT. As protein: CASSARQYTEAFF.

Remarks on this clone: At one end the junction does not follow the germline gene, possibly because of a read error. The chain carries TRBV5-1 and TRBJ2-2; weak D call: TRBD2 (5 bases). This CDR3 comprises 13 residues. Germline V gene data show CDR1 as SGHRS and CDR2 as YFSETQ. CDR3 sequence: CASSLRAGRGAVF. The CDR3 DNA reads TGCGCCAGCAGCCTCCGGGCCGGCCGGGGAGCTGTTTTT.

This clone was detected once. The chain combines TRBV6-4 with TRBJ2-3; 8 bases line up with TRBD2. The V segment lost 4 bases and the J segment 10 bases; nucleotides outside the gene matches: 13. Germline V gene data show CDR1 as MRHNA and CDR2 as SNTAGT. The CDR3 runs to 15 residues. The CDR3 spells CASSATTGGTGPQYF. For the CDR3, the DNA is TGTGCCAGCAGTGCGACAACGGGGGGGACTGGCCCGCAGTATTTT.

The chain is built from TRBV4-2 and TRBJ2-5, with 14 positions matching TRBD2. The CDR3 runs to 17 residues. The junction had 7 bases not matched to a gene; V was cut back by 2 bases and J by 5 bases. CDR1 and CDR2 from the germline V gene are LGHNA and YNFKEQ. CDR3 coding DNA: TGTGCCAGCAGCCAAACGACTAGCGGGGGGGCCTGGGAGACCCAGTACTTC. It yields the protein CASSQTTSGGAWETQYF.

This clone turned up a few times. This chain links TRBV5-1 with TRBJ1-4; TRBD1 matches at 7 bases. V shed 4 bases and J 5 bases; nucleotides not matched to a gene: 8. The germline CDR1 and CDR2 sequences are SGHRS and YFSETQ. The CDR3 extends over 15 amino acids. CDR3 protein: CASSPSTGTNEKLFF. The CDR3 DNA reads TGCGCCAGCAGCCCCTCGACAGGGACAAATGAAAAACTGTTTTTT.

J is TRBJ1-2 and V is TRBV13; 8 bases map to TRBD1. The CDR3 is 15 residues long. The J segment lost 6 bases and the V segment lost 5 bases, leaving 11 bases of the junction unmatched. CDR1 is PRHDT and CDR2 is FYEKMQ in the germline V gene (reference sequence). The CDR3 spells CASSAPGGASHGYTF. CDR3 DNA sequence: TGTGCCAGCAGCGCCCCAGGGGGCGCGAGTCATGGCTACACCTTC.